This passage covers 7 T cell receptor beta chains from one sample sequenced in a study of a mutant IDH1 vaccine in newly diagnosed glioma. The time point denotes: week 35, safety follow-up. Each dose delivered 300 ug of mutant IDH1 20-mer peptide subcutaneously with imiquimod. Sequencing was performed with immunoSEQ multiplex PCR; in TCRdb, only in-frame clones are kept and a portion is missing. The sample consists of tens of thousands of clones, over 65% of them appearing once. Antigen specificity for these receptors is unknown. Sequences were derived from PBMCs, sampled from a glioma patient whose treatment included an IDH1 peptide vaccine. The receptors here all came from a man aged 35 to 55 with glioma.

The CDR3 is CASSPQAGGYEQYF. For the CDR3, the DNA is TGTGCCAGCAGCCCCCAAGCGGGAGGGTACGAGCAGTACTTC. The V and J genes are TRBV7-6 and TRBJ2-7; 10 positions agree with TRBD2. Germline V gene lookup returns CDR1 SGHVS and CDR2 FNYEAQ. This CDR3 comprises 14 residues. With 5 bases clipped from V and 4 bases from J, the junction kept 5 bases outside the gene matches.

The rearrangement links TRBV7-2 to TRBJ1-1; the D is unclear. Trimming pared 5 bases from V and 11 bases from J, leaving 18 bases between. CDR1 is SGHTA, CDR2 FQGNSA, per germline. This CDR3 spans 13 amino acids. CDR3 sequence: CASSPQGDLGAFF. The CDR3 DNA is TGTGCCAGCAGCCCCCAAGGCGACCTCGGGGCTTTCTTT.

With respect to this clone: A read error is likely here: a far larger clone is one base away. The genes are TRBV4-2 and TRBJ2-3; 11 nucleotides line up with TRBD2. Trimming cost V 5 bases and J 1 base; bases outside gene matches: 2. CDR3 length equals 15 residues. Germline CDR1 is LGHNA and CDR2 is YNFKEQ. The CDR3 protein is CASSSGLAGTDTQYF. The CDR3 nucleotides are TGTGCCAGCAGCTCGGGACTAGCGGGCACAGATACGCAGTATTTT.

The chain joins TRBV5-1 to TRBJ2-5; no clear D. The CDR3 has 14 residues. Germline V gene sequence: CDR1 SGHRS, CDR2 YFSETQ. V lost 0 bases and J lost 5, with 11 bases in between. CDR3 loop: CASSLETPRETQYF. The DNA for the CDR3 is TGCGCCAGCAGCTTGGAGACCCCCAGGGAGACCCAGTACTTC. Variable domain in full (rest from reference TRBV5-1 and TRBJ2-5): KAGVTQTPRYLIKTRGQQVTLSCSPISGHRSVSWYQQTPGQGLQFLFEYFSETQRNKGNFPGRFSGRQFSNSRSEMNVSTLELGDSALYLCASSLETPRETQYFGPGTRLLVL.

A single count supports this clone. This rearrangement joins TRBV28 to TRBJ2-1; maybe TRBD2 (6 bases). Germline-derived CDR1 and CDR2 are MDHEN and SYDVKM. V lost 4 bases, J lost 12 bases, and 19 bases lay in between. This CDR3 comprises 14 residues. The CDR3 nucleotides are TGTGCCAGCAGTTCCCACTCACTCGCGGAGGGGCAGTTCTTC. Encoded protein: CASSSHSLAEGQFF. Together with reference TRBV28 and TRBJ2-1, the CDR3 gives the full variable domain: DVKVTQSSRYLVKRTGEKVFLECVQDMDHENMFWYRQDPGLGLRLIYFSYDVKMKEKGDIPEGYSVSREKKERFSLILESASTNQTSMYLCASSSHSLAEGQFFGPGTRLTVL.

This chain links TRBV18 with TRBJ2-4; TRBD2 aligns across 7 bases. The J segment lost 8 bases and the V segment lost 3 bases, leaving 7 bases of the junction unmatched. Germline assignment: CDR1 KGHSH and CDR2 LQKENI. The length of the CDR3 is 14 residues. The CDR3 is CASSPSRGSDIQYF. CDR3 bases: TGTGCCAGCTCACCCTCTCGCGGGAGTGACATTCAGTACTTC.

The genes are TRBV15 and TRBJ2-2; the match to TRBD1 covers 7 bases. The CDR3 is 15 residues long. Germline V gene data show CDR1 as LNHNV and CDR2 as YYDKDF (reference sequence). J gave up 5 bases and V 3 bases, and 6 bases lay outside the gene matches. CDR3 residues: CATSRTGTETGELFF. DNA for the CDR3: TGTGCCACCAGCAGGACCGGGACAGAGACCGGGGAGCTGTTTTTT.